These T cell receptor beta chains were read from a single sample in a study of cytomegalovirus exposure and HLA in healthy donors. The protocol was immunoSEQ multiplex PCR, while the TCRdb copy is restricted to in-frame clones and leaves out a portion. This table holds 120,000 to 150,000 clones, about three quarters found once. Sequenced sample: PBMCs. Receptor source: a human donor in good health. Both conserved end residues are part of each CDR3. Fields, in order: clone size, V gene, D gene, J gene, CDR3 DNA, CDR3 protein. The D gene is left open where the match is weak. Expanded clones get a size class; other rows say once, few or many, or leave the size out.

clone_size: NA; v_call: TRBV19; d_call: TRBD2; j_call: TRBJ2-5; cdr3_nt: TGTGCCAGTAAAATTAGCGGGGGGGCGGGTGAGACCCAGTACTTC; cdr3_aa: CASKISGGAGETQYF
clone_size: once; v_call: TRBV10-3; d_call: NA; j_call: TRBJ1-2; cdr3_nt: TGTGCCATCAATGAGGGGCACGTCTATGGCTACACCTTC; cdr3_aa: CAINEGHVYGYTF
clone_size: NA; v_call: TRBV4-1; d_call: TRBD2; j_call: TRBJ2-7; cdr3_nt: TGCGCCAGCAGCCAAGTTTCCGCTAGCGGAACCTACGAGCAGTACTTC; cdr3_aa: CASSQVSASGTYEQYF
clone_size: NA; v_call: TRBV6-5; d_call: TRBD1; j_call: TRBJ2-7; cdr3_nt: TGTGCCAGCAGTTACTCCTCCGGGACAGGGAACTACGAGCAGTACTTC; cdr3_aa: CASSYSSGTGNYEQYF
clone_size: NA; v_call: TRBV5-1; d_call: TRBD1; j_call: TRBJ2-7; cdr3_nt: TGCGCCAGCAGCGTGGGACAGGGGAACGAGCAGTACTTC; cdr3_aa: CASSVGQGNEQYF
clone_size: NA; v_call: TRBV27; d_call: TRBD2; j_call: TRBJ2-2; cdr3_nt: TGTGCCAGCAGTTTGACTAGCGGGGCCGGGGAGCTGTTTTTT; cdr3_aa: CASSLTSGAGELFF
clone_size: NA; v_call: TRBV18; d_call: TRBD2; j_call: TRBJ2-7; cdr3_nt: TGTGCCAGCTCATCAAAAGTTCTAGCGGGGAGCTACGAGCAGTACTTC; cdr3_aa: CASSSKVLAGSYEQYF
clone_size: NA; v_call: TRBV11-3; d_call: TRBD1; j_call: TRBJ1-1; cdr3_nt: TGTGCCAGCAGCTTGGAAGGACAGGGCGACACTGAAGCTTTCTTT; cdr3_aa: CASSLEGQGDTEAFF
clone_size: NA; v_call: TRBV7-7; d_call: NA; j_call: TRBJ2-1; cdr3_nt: TGTGCTAGCAGCCCAGGGGACAATGAGCAGTTCTTC; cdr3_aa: CASSPGDNEQFF
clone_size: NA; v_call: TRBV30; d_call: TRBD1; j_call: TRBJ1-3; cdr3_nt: TGTGCCTGGAGTACATACAGGGGGCTCTCCCCTGGAAACACCATATATTTT; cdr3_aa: CAWSTYRGLSPGNTIYF
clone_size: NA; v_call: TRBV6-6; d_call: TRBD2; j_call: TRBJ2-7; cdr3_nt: TGTGCCAGCAGTACCGGGACTAGCGGCACCTACGAACAGTACTTC; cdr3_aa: CASSTGTSGTYEQYF
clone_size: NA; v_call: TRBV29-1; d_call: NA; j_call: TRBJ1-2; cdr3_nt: TGCAGCGTTCTAGGAGCCCAAAAAGGTGGCTACACCTTC; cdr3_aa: CSVLGAQKGGYTF
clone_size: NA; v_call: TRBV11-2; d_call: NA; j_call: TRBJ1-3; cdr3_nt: TGTGCCAGCAGCTTACGAGGCGGGACGGCGTATGGAAACACCATATATTTT; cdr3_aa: CASSLRGGTAYGNTIYF
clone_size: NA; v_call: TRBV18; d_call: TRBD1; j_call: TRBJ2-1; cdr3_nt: TGTGCCAGCTCACCACCGGCGACAGGGTTCGATGAGCAGTTCTTC; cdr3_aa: CASSPPATGFDEQFF
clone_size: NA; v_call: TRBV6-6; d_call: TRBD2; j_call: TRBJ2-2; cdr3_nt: TGTGCCAGCAGCCTTAGCGGGAGAAACACCGGGGAGCTGTTTTTT; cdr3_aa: CASSLSGRNTGELFF